Here is one TCR beta chain with its context. This record belongs to a study of regulatory T cells in long-lasting Graves disease. Time point given: newly diagnosed GD, antithyroid drugs for less than 3 months. Generation of the TCR library employed RNA extracted from PBMCs. In this cohort, patients came from an endocrinology department located in Xi'an, China. V shed 7 bases and J shed 2 bases, with 8 bases lying between them. The CDR3 spans 12 residues. Combining iRepertoire HTBI primers with Arm-PCR of CDR3 regions, the authors built TCR beta libraries. Under the authors' procedure: From all samples, identification returned 12 to 15 TRBJ and just over 60 TRBV segments. MiXCR was run by TCRdb on the multiplex PCR reads, yielding one entry per CDR3 protein. These V and J calls derive from TCRdb rather than the authors' analysis. The sample lists 540,000 or so distinct CDR3 sequences; roughly 13% were seen once.

A further study also used this sample, focusing on T cells in Graves' hyperthyroidism and ophthalmopathy.

The receptor comes from a man younger than 45 with Graves disease. This rearrangement joins TRBV12-3 or TRBV12-4 to TRBJ1-2; D is unclear. This specimen was peripheral blood mononuclear cells (PBMCs), taken at new diagnosis, from a patient treated with antithyroid drugs. DNA of the CDR3: TGTGCCAGCACCGCAGAGAACTATGGCTACACCTTC. It yields the protein CASTAENYGYTF.